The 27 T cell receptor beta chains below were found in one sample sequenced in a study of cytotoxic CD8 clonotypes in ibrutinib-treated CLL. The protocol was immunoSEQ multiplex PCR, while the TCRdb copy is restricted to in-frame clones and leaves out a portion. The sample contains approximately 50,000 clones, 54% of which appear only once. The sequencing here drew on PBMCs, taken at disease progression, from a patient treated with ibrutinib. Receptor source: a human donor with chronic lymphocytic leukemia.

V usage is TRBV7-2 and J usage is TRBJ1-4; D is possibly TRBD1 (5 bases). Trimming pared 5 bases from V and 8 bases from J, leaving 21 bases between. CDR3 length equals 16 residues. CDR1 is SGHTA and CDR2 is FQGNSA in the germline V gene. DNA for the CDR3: TGTGCCAGCAGCCTAGACCCACAGGTTCTCGGGGAAAAACTGTTTTTT. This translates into CASSLDPQVLGEKLFF.

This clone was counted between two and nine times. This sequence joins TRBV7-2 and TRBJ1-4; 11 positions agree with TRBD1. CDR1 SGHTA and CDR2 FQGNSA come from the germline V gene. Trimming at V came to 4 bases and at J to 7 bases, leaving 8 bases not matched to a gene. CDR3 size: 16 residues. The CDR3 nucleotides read TGTGCCAGCAGCTGGCGGACAGGGGGCTTTGGTGAAAAACTGTTTTTT. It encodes CASSWRTGGFGEKLFF.

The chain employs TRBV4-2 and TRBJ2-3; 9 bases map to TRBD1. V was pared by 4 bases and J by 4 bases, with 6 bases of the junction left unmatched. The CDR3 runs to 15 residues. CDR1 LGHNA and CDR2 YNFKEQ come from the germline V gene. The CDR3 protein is CASSPRQGDSDTQYF. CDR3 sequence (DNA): TGTGCCAGCAGCCCCCGACAGGGGGACTCAGATACGCAGTATTTT.

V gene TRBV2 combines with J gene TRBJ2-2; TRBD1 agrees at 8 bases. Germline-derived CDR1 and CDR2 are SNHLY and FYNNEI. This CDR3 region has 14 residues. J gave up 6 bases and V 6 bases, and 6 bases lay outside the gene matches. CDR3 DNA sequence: TGTGCCAGCAGCGCGGACAGGGCTGCCGGGGAGCTGTTTTTT. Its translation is CASSADRAAGELFF.

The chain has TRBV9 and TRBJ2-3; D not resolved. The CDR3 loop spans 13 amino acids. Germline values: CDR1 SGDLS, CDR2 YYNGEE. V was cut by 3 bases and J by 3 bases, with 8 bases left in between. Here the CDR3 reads CASSGQRTDTQYF. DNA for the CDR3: TGTGCCAGCAGCGGTCAGAGGACAGATACGCAGTATTTT.

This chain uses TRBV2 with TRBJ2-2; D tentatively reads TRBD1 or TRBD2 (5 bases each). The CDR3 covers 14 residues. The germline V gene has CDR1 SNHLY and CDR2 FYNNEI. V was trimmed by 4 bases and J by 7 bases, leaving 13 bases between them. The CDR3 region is CASSVYQGVGELFF. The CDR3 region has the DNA TGTGCCAGCAGTGTCTACCAGGGAGTCGGGGAGCTGTTTTTT.

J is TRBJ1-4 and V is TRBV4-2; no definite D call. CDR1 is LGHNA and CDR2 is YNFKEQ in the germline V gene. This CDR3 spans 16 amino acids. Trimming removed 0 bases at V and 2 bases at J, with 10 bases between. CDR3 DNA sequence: TGTGCCAGCAGCCAAGATTTAGGCATTACTAATGAAAAACTGTTTTTT. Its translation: CASSQDLGITNEKLFF.

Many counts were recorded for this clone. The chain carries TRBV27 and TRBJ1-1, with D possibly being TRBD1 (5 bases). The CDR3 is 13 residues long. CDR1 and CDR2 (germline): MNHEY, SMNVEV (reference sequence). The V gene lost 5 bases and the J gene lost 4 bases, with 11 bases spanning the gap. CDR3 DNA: TGTGCCAGCAGTCTTGGGGGGGGCACTGAAGCTTTCTTT. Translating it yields CASSLGGGTEAFF.

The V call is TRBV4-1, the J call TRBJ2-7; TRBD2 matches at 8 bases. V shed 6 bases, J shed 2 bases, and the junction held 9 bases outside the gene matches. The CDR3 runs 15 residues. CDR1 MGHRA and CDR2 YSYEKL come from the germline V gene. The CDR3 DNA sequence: TGCGCCAGCAGTCAGCCCGGGACTAGTGCCTACGAGCAGTACTTC. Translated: CASSQPGTSAYEQYF.

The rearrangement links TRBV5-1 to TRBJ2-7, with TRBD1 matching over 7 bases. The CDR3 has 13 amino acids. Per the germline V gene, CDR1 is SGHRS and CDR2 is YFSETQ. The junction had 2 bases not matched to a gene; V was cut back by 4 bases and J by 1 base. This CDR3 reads CASSQDRSYEQYF. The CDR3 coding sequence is TGCGCCAGCAGCCAGGACAGGTCCTACGAGCAGTACTTC.

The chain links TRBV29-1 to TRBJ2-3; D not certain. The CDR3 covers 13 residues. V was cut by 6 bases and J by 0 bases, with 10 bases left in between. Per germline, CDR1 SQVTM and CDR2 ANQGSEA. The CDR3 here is CSVQRESTDTQYF. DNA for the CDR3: TGCAGCGTCCAGCGAGAAAGCACAGATACGCAGTATTTT.

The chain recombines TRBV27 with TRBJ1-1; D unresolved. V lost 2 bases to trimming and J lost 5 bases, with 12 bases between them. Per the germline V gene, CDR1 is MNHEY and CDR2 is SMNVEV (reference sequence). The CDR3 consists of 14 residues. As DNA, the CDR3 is TGTGCCAGCAGTTTAAACCTCGGGTGGACTGAAGCTTTCTTT. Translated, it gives CASSLNLGWTEAFF.

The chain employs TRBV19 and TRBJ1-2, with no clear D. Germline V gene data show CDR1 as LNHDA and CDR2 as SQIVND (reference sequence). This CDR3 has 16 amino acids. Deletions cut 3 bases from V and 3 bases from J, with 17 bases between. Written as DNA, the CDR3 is TGTGCCAGTAGTATGTCCCCGACACTGACTTACTATGGCTACACCTTC. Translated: CASSMSPTLTYYGYTF.

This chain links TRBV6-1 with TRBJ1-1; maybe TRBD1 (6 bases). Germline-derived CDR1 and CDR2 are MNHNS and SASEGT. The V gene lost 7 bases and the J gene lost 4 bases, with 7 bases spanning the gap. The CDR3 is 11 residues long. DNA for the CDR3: TGTGCCAGCATAGGGGGCACTGAAGCTTTCTTT. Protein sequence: CASIGGTEAFF.

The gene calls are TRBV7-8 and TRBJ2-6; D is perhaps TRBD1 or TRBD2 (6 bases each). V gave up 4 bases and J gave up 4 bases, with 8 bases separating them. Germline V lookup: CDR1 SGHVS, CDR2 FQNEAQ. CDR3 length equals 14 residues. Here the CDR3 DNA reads TGTGCCAGCAGCTGGGGGGCGGGGGCCAACGTCCTGACTTTC. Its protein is CASSWGAGANVLTF. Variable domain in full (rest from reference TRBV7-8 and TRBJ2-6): GAGVSQSPRYKVAKRGQDVALRCDPISGHVSLFWYQQALGQGPEFLTYFQNEAQLDKSGLPSDRFFAERPEGSVSTLKIQRTQQEDSAVYLCASSWGAGANVLTFGAGSRLTVL.

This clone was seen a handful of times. CDR3: CASSQDWGQGLGGYTF. Written as DNA, the CDR3 is TGCGCCAGCAGCCAAGATTGGGGACAGGGGTTAGGCGGCTACACCTTC. This chain joins TRBV4-1 and TRBJ1-2, with 10 positions matching TRBD1. Germline CDR1 MGHRA, CDR2 YSYEKL. Trimming at V came to 0 bases and at J to 8 bases, leaving 9 bases not matched to a gene. The CDR3 has 16 residues.

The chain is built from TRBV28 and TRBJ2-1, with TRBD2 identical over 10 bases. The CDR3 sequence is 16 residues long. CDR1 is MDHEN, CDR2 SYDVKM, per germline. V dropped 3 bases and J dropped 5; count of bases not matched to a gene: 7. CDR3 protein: CASSFLTSGLDNEQFF. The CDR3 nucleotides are TGTGCCAGCAGTTTCCTGACTAGCGGGTTGGACAATGAGCAGTTCTTC.

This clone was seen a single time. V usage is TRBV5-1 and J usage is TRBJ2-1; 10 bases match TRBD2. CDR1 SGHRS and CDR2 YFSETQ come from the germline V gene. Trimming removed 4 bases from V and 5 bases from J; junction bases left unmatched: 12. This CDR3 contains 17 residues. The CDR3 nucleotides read TGCGCCAGCAGCCACGGCACTACTAGCGGGGTTGACAATGAGCAGTTCTTC. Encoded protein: CASSHGTTSGVDNEQFF.

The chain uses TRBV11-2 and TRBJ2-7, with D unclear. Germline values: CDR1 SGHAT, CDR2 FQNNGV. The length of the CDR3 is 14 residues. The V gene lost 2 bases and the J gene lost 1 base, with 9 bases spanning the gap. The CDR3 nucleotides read TGTGCCAGCAGCTTACCCGGGTGGTCCTACGAGCAGTACTTC. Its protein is CASSLPGWSYEQYF.

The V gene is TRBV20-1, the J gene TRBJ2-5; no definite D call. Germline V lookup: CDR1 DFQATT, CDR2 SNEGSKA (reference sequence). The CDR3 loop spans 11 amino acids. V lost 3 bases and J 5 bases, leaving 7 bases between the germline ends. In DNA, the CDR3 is TGCAGTGCTAGTCATTCCGAGACCCAGTACTTC. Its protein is CSASHSETQYF.

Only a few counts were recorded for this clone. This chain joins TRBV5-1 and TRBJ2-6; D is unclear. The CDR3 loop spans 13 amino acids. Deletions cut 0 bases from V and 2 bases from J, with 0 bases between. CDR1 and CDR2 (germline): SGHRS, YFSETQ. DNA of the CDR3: TGCGCCAGCAGCTTGGCTGGGGCCAACGTCCTGACTTTC. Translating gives CASSLAGANVLTF.

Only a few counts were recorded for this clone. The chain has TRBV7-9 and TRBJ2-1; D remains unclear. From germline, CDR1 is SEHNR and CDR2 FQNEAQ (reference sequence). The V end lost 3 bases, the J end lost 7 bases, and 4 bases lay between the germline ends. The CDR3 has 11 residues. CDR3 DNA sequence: TGTGCCAGCAGCTTCATTAATGAGCAGTTCTTC. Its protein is CASSFINEQFF. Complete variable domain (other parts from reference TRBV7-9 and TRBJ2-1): DTGVSQNPRHKITKRGQNVTFRCDPISEHNRLYWYRQTLGQGPEFLTYFQNEAQLEKSRLLSDRFSAERPKGSFSTLEIQRTEQGDSAMYLCASSFINEQFFGPGTRLTVL.

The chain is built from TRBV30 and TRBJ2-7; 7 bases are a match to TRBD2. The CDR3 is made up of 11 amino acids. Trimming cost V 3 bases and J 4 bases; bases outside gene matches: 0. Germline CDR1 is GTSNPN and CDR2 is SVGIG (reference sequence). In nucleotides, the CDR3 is TGTGCCTGGAGCGGGGGGTACGAGCAGTACTTC. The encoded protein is CAWSGGYEQYF.

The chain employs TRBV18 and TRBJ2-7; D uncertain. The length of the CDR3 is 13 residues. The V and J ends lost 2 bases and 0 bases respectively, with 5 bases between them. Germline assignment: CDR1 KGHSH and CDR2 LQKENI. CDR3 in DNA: TGTGCCAGCTCACCAAACCTCTCCTACGAGCAGTACTTC. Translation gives CASSPNLSYEQYF.

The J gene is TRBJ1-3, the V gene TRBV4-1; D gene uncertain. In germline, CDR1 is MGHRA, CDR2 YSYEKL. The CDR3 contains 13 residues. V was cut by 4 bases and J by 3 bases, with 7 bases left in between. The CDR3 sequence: CASSRPGGNTIYF. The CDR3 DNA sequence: TGCGCCAGCAGCCGTCCGGGTGGAAACACCATATATTTT.

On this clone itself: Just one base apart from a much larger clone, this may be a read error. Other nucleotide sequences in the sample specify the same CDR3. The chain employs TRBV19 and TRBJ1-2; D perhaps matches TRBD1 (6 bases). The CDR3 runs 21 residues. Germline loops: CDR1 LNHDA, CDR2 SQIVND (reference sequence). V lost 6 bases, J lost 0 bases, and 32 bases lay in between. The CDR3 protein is CASRNMSQGRTKGTTNYGYTF. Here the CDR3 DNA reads TGTGCCAGTAGAAACATGTCCCAGGGGCGGACTAAAGGAACCACTAACTATGGCTACACCTTC. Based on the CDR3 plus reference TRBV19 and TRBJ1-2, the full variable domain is DGGITQSPKYLFRKEGQNVTLSCEQNLNHDAMYWYRQDPGQGLRLIYYSQIVNDFQKGDIAEGYSVSREKKESFPLTVTSAQKNPTAFYLCASRNMSQGRTKGTTNYGYTFGSGTRLTVV.

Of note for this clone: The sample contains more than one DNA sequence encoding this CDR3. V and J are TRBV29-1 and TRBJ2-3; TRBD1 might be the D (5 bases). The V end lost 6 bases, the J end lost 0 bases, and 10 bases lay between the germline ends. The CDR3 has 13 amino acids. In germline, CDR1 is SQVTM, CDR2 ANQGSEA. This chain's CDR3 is CSVLGQSTDTQYF. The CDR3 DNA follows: TGCAGCGTGCTGGGGCAGAGCACAGATACGCAGTATTTT.